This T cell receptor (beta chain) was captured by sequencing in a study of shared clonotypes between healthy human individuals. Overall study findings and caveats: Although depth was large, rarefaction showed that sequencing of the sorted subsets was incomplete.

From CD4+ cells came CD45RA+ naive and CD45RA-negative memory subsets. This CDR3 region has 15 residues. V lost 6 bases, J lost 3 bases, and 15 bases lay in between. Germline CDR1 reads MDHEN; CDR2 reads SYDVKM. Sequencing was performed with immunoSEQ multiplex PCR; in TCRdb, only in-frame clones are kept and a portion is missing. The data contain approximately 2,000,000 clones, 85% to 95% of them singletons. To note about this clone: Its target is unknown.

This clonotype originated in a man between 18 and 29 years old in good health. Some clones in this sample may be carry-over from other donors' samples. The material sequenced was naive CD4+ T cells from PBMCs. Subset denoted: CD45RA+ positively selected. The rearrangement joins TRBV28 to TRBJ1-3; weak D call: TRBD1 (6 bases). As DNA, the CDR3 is TGTGCCAGCAGCCCGAGGGGGATATATGGAAACACCATATATTTT. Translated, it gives CASSPRGIYGNTIYF.